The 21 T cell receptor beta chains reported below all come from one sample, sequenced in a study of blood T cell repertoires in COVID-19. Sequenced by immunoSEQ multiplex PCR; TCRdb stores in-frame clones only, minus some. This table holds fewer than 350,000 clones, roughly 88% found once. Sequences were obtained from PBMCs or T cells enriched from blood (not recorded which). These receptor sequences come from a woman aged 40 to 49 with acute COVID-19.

CDR3 residues: CAWLTSGKYNEQFF. CDR3 nucleotides: TGTGCCTGGCTAACTAGCGGGAAATACAATGAGCAGTTCTTC. This chain connects TRBV30 to TRBJ2-1; 10 bases align to TRBD2. V shed 5 bases, J shed 4 bases, and the junction held 5 bases outside the gene matches. Germline CDR1 and CDR2: GTSNPN and SVGIG (reference sequence). The CDR3 covers 14 residues.

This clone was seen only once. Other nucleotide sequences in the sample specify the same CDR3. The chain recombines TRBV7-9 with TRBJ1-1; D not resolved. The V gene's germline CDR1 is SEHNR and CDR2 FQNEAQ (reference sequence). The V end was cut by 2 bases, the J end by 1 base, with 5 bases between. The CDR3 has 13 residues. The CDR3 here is CASSLTGNTEAFF. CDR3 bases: TGTGCCAGCAGCTTAACGGGGAACACTGAAGCTTTCTTT.

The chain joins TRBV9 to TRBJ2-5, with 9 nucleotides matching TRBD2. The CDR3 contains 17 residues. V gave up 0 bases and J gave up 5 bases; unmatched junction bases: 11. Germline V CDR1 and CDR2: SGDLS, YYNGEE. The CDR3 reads CASSVGGSGSGGETQYF. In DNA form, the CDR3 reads TGTGCCAGCAGCGTAGGAGGTAGCGGGAGTGGCGGGGAGACCCAGTACTTC.

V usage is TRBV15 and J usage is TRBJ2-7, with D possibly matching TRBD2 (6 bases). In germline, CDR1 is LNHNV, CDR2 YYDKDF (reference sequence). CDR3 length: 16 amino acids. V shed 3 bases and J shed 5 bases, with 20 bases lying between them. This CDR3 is CATSRGLVAGIDEQYF. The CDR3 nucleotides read TGTGCCACCAGCAGGGGACTCGTGGCAGGGATCGACGAGCAGTACTTC.

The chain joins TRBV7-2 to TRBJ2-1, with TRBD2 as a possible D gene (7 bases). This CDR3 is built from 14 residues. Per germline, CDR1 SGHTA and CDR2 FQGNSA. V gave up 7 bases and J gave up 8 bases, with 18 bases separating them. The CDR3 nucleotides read TGTGCCAGCATGCGACGGGCGGGGGCGCATGAGCAGTTCTTC. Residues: CASMRRAGAHEQFF.

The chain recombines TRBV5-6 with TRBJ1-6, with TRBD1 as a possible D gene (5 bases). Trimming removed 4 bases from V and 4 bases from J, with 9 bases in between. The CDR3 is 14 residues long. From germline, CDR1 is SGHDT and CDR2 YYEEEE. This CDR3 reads CASSRDRYNSPLHF. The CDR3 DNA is TGTGCCAGCAGCCGCGACAGATATAATTCACCCCTCCACTTT.

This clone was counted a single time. This chain's CDR3 is CASSFRGGSYEQYF. The CDR3 coding sequence is TGTGCCAGCAGTTTTCGCGGGGGTTCCTACGAGCAGTACTTC. The chain recombines TRBV6-5 with TRBJ2-7, with TRBD2 identical over 7 bases. The V segment lost 4 bases and the J segment 1 base; nucleotides outside the gene matches: 4. Germline V lookup: CDR1 MNHEY, CDR2 SVGAGI. The CDR3 is 14 amino acids.

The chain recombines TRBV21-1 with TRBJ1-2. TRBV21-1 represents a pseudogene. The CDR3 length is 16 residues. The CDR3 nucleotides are TGTGCCAGCAGCAAAGGAGGCCGTATCCGTCTCTATGGCTACACCTTC. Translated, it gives CASSKGGRIRLYGYTF.

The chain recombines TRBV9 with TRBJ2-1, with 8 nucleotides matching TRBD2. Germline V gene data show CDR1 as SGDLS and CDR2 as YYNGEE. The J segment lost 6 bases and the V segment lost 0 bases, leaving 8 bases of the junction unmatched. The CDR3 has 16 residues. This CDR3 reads CASSVGWVGTSNEQFF. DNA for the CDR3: TGTGCCAGCAGCGTAGGCTGGGTGGGGACTAGCAATGAGCAGTTCTTC.

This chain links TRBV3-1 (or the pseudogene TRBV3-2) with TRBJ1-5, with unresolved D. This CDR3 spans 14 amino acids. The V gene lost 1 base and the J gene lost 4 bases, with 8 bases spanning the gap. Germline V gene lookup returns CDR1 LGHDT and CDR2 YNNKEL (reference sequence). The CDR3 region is CASSQGRVNQPQHF. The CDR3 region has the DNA TGTGCCAGCAGCCAAGGACGGGTGAATCAGCCCCAGCATTTT.

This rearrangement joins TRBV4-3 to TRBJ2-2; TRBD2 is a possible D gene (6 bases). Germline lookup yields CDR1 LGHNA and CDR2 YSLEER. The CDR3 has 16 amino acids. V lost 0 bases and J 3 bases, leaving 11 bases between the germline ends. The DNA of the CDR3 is TGCGCCAGCAGCCAAGATTGGGACTCATACACCGGGGAGCTGTTTTTT. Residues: CASSQDWDSYTGELFF.

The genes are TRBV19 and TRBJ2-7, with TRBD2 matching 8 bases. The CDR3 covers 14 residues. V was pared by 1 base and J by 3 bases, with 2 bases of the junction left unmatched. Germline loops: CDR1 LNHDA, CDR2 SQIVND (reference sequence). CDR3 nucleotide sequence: TGTGCCAGTAGTATAGGGCTAGCGGGCTACGAGCAGTACTTC. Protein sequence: CASSIGLAGYEQYF.

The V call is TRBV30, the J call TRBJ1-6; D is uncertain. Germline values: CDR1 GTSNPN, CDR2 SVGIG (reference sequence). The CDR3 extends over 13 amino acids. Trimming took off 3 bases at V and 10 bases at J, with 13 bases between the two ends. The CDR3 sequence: CAWREGSLSPLHF. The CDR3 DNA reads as TGTGCCTGGAGGGAGGGCAGCCTATCACCCCTCCACTTT.

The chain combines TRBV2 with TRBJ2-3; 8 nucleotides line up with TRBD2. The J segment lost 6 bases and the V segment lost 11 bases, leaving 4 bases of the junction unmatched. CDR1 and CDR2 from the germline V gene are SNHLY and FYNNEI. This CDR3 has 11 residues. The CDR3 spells CARLAGDTQYF. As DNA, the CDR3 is TGTGCCCGATTAGCGGGGGATACGCAGTATTTT. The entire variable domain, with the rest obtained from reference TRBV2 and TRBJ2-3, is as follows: EPEVTQTPSHQVTQMGQEVILRCVPISNHLYFYWYRQILGQKVEFLVSFYNNEISEKSEIFDDQFSVERPDGSNFTLKIRSTKLEDSAMYFCARLAGDTQYFGPGTRLTVL.

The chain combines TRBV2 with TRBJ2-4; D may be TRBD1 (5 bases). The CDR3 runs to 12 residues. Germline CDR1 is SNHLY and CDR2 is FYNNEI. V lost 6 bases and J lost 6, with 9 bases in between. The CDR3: CASRAQGNIQYF. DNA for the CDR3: TGTGCCAGCAGGGCCCAGGGAAACATTCAGTACTTC.

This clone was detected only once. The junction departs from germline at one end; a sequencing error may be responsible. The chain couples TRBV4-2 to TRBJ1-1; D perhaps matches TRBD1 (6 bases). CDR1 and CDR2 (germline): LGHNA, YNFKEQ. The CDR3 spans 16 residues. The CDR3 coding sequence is TGTGCCAGCAGCCAAGAAGGGGGGGGAGAGAACGCTGAAGCTTTCTTT. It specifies CASSQEGGGENAEAFF.

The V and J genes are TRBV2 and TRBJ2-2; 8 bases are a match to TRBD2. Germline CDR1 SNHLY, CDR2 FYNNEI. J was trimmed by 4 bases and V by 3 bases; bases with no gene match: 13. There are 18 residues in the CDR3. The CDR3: CASSEGAPSGPGTGELFF. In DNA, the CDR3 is TGTGCCAGCAGTGAGGGGGCCCCTAGCGGGCCTGGCACCGGGGAGCTGTTTTTT. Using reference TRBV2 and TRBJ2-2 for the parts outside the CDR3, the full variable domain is EPEVTQTPSHQVTQMGQEVILRCVPISNHLYFYWYRQILGQKVEFLVSFYNNEISEKSEIFDDQFSVERPDGSNFTLKIRSTKLEDSAMYFCASSEGAPSGPGTGELFFGEGSRLTVL.

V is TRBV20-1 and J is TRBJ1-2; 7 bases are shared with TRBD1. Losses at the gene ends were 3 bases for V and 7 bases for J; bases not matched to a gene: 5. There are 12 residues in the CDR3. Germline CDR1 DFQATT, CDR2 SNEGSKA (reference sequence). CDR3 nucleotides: TGCAGTGCTAGTCTGCAGGGGGTTGGCTACACCTTC. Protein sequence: CSASLQGVGYTF.

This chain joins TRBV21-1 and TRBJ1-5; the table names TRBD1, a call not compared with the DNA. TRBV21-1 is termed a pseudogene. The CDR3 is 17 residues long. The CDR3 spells CASSKYYSVGVNQPQHF. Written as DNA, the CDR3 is TGTGCCAGCAGCAAATACTATTCGGTAGGGGTCAATCAGCCCCAGCATTTT.

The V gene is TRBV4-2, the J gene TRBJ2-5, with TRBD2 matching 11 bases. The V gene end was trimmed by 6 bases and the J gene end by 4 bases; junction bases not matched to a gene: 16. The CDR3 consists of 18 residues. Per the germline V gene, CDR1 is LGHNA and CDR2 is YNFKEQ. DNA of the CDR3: TGTGCCAGCAGGAACCAACTAGCGGGGGCCGAATTGAGAGAGACCCAGTACTTC. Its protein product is CASRNQLAGAELRETQYF.

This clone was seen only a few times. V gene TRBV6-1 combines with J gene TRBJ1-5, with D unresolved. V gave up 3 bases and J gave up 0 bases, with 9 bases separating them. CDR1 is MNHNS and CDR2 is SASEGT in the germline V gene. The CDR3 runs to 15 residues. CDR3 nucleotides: TGTGCCAGCAGTGAGAGAGACAATAGCAATCAGCCCCAGCATTTT. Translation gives CASSERDNSNQPQHF.